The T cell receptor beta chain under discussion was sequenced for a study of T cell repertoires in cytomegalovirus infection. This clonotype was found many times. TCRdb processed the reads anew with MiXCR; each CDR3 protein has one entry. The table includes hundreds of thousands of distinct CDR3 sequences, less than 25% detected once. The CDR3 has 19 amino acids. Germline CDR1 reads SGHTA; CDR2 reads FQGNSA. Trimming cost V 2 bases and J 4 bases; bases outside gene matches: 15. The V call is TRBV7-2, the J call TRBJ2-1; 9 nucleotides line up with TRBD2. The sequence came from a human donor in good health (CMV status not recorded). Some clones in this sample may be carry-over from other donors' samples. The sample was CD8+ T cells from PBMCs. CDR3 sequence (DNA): TGTGCCAGCAGCTTAACCCCGGTAAGGTTAGCGGGGGTATACAATGAGCAGTTCTTC. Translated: CASSLTPVRLAGVYNEQFF.